This entry concerns a single T cell receptor beta chain. Its antigen is unidentified. These data come from a study of T cell responses to AZD1222 COVID-19 vaccine. General study points: Of spike-specific TCRs, nearly half reportedly target regions left unmutated in variants. Donors in the cohort were predominantly white British and more often female, and clonal diversity was possibly underestimated.

Method: immunoSEQ multiplex PCR; TCRdb's copy keeps in-frame clones and lacks some. Of 120,000 to 150,000 clones listed, around 94% were seen once; the top ten hold about a tenth. This TCR was recovered from an adult who received the AZD1222 COVID-19 vaccine. Sequencing used peripheral blood, obtained 28 days after the second AZD1222 dose.

The CDR3 protein is CASNLTPPGGLPNTEAFF. The CDR3 DNA reads TGTGCCAGCAACCTCACGCCCCCAGGGGGCCTCCCGAACACTGAAGCTTTCTTT. This chain connects TRBV27 to TRBJ1-1, with 8 bases fitting TRBD1. The germline V gene encodes CDR1 MNHEY and CDR2 SMNVEV (reference sequence). CDR3 length: 18 residues. Losses at the gene ends were 7 bases for V and 1 base for J; bases not matched to a gene: 17.